This T cell receptor beta chain was found in a study of beta chain features in type 1 diabetes. The whole isolated RNA underwent reverse transcription, so sequencing captured expressed TCRB transcripts. The table came from immunoSEQ multiplex PCR; TCRdb's copy has only in-frame clones and leaves some out. Among roughly 400,000 clones listed, 8.5% to 10% were seen once. General study results and limits: Lower insertion and higher deletion counts appeared at VDJ junctions in type 1 diabetes patients. People with Type 1 diabetes carried modestly yet significantly shorter TCRB CDR3s in all four CD4+ subsets. Cells with high TCR expression could be over-represented when cDNA is sequenced.

Note on this clone: Its cognate antigen is unknown.

The sequencing sample was made of central memory CD4+ T cells from blood. The source is a man aged 25 to 45 with type 1 diabetes.

The CDR3 DNA reads as TGTGCCAGCAGTTCACAGGCCCCTTTCACTGAAGCTTTCTTT. It is translated as CASSSQAPFTEAFF. V usage is TRBV27 and J usage is TRBJ1-1, with a weak D call TRBD1 (5 bases). The V and J ends lost 4 bases and 4 bases respectively, with 13 bases between them. This CDR3 is 14 amino acids long. Germline assignment: CDR1 MNHEY and CDR2 SMNVEV (reference sequence).